These T cell receptor beta chains were read from a single sample in a study of beta chain features in type 1 diabetes. Profiling relied on immunoSEQ multiplex PCR, and the TCRdb table lists in-frame clones only, not all of them. The sample includes over 700,000 clones, about a sixth of them seen just once. Sequencing was done on a sample of naive CD4+ T cells from blood. All receptors come from a young woman in good health. Both conserved end residues are part of each CDR3. Each record gives: clone size, D gene, V gene, CDR3 length, J gene, CDR3 protein, CDR3 DNA. A D gene is named only where the DNA matches it firmly. Size values are once, few and many counts, or a class for expanded clones, and some rows have none.

clone size: few
D gene: TRBD1
V gene: TRBV19
CDR3 length: 16
J gene: TRBJ2-1
CDR3 protein: CASSIGGTGYYNEQFF
CDR3 DNA: TGTGCCAGTAGTATAGGGGGGACAGGGTATTACAATGAGCAGTTCTTC

clone size: NA
D gene: NA
V gene: TRBV4-3
CDR3 length: 15
J gene: TRBJ1-5
CDR3 protein: CASSQDGQPHQPQHF
CDR3 DNA: TGCGCCAGCAGCCAAGACGGACAGCCGCATCAGCCCCAGCATTTT

clone size: few
D gene: NA
V gene: TRBV7-2
CDR3 length: 13
J gene: TRBJ2-7
CDR3 protein: CASSLVSSYEQYF
CDR3 DNA: TGTGCCAGCAGCTTAGTAAGCTCCTACGAGCAGTACTTC

clone size: NA
D gene: NA
V gene: TRBV6-4
CDR3 length: 13
J gene: TRBJ1-1
CDR3 protein: CARGVYMNTEAFF
CDR3 DNA: TGTGCCAGAGGGGTCTACATGAACACTGAAGCTTTCTTT

clone size: few
D gene: TRBD2
V gene: TRBV7-3
CDR3 length: 15
J gene: TRBJ2-3
CDR3 protein: CASSRSGDPTDTQYF
CDR3 DNA: TGTGCCAGCAGCCGCAGCGGGGACCCCACAGATACGCAGTATTTT

clone size: NA
D gene: TRBD2
V gene: TRBV18
CDR3 length: 16
J gene: TRBJ2-5
CDR3 protein: CASSETSGNGFGTQYF
CDR3 DNA: TGTGCCAGCTCAGAGACTAGCGGGAATGGTTTTGGGACCCAGTACTTC

clone size: few
D gene: TRBD2
V gene: TRBV7-3
CDR3 length: 12
J gene: TRBJ2-3
CDR3 protein: CASSPPGGTQYF
CDR3 DNA: TGTGCCAGCAGCCCACCGGGGGGTACGCAGTATTTT

clone size: NA
D gene: TRBD1
V gene: TRBV27
CDR3 length: 13
J gene: TRBJ2-7
CDR3 protein: CASSARTGYEQYF
CDR3 DNA: TGTGCCAGCAGTGCCCGGACAGGCTACGAGCAGTACTTC

clone size: NA
D gene: TRBD2
V gene: TRBV2
CDR3 length: 16
J gene: TRBJ2-1
CDR3 protein: CASSEQFAGVKNEQFF
CDR3 DNA: TGTGCCAGCAGTGAACAATTTGCGGGAGTAAAGAATGAGCAGTTCTTC

clone size: NA
D gene: NA
V gene: TRBV4-2
CDR3 length: 14
J gene: TRBJ1-1
CDR3 protein: CASSQDRGNTEAFF
CDR3 DNA: TGTGCCAGCAGCCAAGACAGGGGGAACACTGAAGCTTTCTTT

clone size: few
D gene: NA
V gene: TRBV5-1
CDR3 length: 15
J gene: TRBJ2-1
CDR3 protein: CASSPDPSSYNEQFF
CDR3 DNA: TGCGCCAGCAGCCCCGACCCGAGCTCCTACAATGAGCAGTTCTTC

clone size: NA
D gene: TRBD1
V gene: TRBV6-1
CDR3 length: 17
J gene: TRBJ2-2
CDR3 protein: CASSEDRAGQGTGELFF
CDR3 DNA: TGTGCCAGCAGTGAAGATAGGGCGGGACAGGGCACCGGGGAGCTGTTTTTT

clone size: NA
D gene: NA
V gene: TRBV7-2
CDR3 length: 15
J gene: TRBJ1-2
CDR3 protein: CASSLLPGSNYGYTF
CDR3 DNA: TGTGCCAGCAGCTTACTTCCCGGATCCAACTATGGCTACACCTTC

clone size: NA
D gene: NA
V gene: TRBV28
CDR3 length: 17
J gene: TRBJ2-5
CDR3 protein: CASSFGGLAHRKETQYF
CDR3 DNA: TGTGCCAGCAGTTTTGGGGGACTGGCGCACCGAAAAGAGACCCAGTACTTC

clone size: NA
D gene: NA
V gene: TRBV5-1
CDR3 length: 15
J gene: TRBJ2-1
CDR3 protein: CASSLGDHVYNEQFF
CDR3 DNA: TGCGCCAGCAGCTTGGGCGACCACGTCTACAATGAGCAGTTCTTC

clone size: NA
D gene: NA
V gene: TRBV28
CDR3 length: 14
J gene: TRBJ2-7
CDR3 protein: CASSLSRIPYEQYF
CDR3 DNA: TGTGCCAGCAGTTTGTCTCGAATACCATACGAGCAGTACTTC

clone size: NA
D gene: NA
V gene: TRBV9
CDR3 length: 15
J gene: TRBJ1-2
CDR3 protein: CASSDPTMGHYGYTF
CDR3 DNA: TGTGCCAGCAGCGACCCCACGATGGGTCACTATGGCTACACCTTC

clone size: NA
D gene: NA
V gene: TRBV13
CDR3 length: 14
J gene: TRBJ1-2
CDR3 protein: CASSAPPRGYGYTF
CDR3 DNA: TGTGCCAGCAGCGCTCCTCCGCGTGGCTATGGCTACACCTTC

clone size: few
D gene: TRBD2
V gene: TRBV5-1
CDR3 length: 16
J gene: TRBJ2-1
CDR3 protein: CASSANPSGSGNEQFF
CDR3 DNA: TGCGCCAGCAGCGCCAATCCTAGCGGGAGCGGCAATGAGCAGTTCTTC

clone size: NA
D gene: TRBD2
V gene: TRBV18
CDR3 length: 16
J gene: TRBJ2-7
CDR3 protein: CASSANQAGGAYEQYF
CDR3 DNA: TGTGCCAGCTCAGCAAACCAAGCGGGGGGAGCCTACGAGCAGTACTTC

clone size: few
D gene: TRBD1
V gene: TRBV9
CDR3 length: 16
J gene: TRBJ2-2
CDR3 protein: CASSVVGQGRTGELFF
CDR3 DNA: TGTGCCAGCAGCGTAGTCGGACAGGGCCGCACCGGGGAGCTGTTTTTT

clone size: few
D gene: NA
V gene: TRBV28
CDR3 length: 15
J gene: TRBJ1-4
CDR3 protein: CASSPLGATNEKLFF
CDR3 DNA: TGTGCCAGCAGTCCCCTCGGTGCAACTAATGAAAAACTGTTTTTT

clone size: NA
D gene: TRBD1
V gene: TRBV23-1
CDR3 length: 15
J gene: TRBJ2-1
CDR3 protein: CASRSTGGGYNEQFF
CDR3 DNA: TGCGCCAGCAGATCGACAGGGGGCGGGTACAATGAGCAGTTCTTC

clone size: few
D gene: TRBD1
V gene: TRBV10-3
CDR3 length: 16
J gene: TRBJ2-7
CDR3 protein: CAISSKDRAHSYEQYF
CDR3 DNA: TGTGCCATCAGTTCGAAGGACAGGGCCCACTCCTACGAGCAGTACTTC

clone size: NA
D gene: NA
V gene: TRBV5-4
CDR3 length: 13
J gene: TRBJ2-7
CDR3 protein: CASSSYEFYEQYF
CDR3 DNA: TGTGCCAGCAGCTCTTACGAGTTCTACGAGCAGTACTTC

clone size: few
D gene: TRBD1
V gene: TRBV5-1
CDR3 length: 16
J gene: TRBJ1-1
CDR3 protein: CASRSTGGLMNTEAFF
CDR3 DNA: TGCGCCAGCAGATCTACAGGGGGCCTTATGAACACTGAAGCTTTCTTT

clone size: NA
D gene: TRBD1
V gene: TRBV18
CDR3 length: 17
J gene: TRBJ2-5
CDR3 protein: CASSPPTGQGPQETQYF
CDR3 DNA: TGTGCCAGCTCACCACCCACGGGACAGGGACCCCAAGAGACCCAGTACTTC

clone size: few
D gene: TRBD2
V gene: TRBV5-1
CDR3 length: 15
J gene: TRBJ2-1
CDR3 protein: CASSLTSGSFREQFF
CDR3 DNA: TGCGCCAGCAGCTTAACTAGCGGGAGTTTCAGGGAGCAGTTCTTC

clone size: NA
D gene: TRBD2
V gene: TRBV23-1
CDR3 length: 16
J gene: TRBJ2-1
CDR3 protein: CASSQVLAGGPFEQFF
CDR3 DNA: TGCGCCAGCAGTCAAGTACTAGCGGGAGGGCCGTTTGAGCAGTTCTTC

clone size: few
D gene: NA
V gene: TRBV2
CDR3 length: 11
J gene: TRBJ2-2
CDR3 protein: CASSENGELFF
CDR3 DNA: TGTGCCAGCAGTGAAAACGGGGAGCTGTTTTTT

clone size: few
D gene: TRBD2
V gene: TRBV6-6
CDR3 length: 14
J gene: TRBJ2-7
CDR3 protein: CASNRLATSYEQYF
CDR3 DNA: TGTGCCAGCAACAGACTAGCGACATCCTACGAGCAGTACTTC

clone size: few
D gene: TRBD1
V gene: TRBV10-3
CDR3 length: 19
J gene: TRBJ2-1
CDR3 protein: CAISGSGTGEDRSYNEQFF
CDR3 DNA: TGTGCCATCAGTGGAAGTGGGACAGGTGAGGATCGCTCCTACAATGAGCAGTTCTTC

clone size: few
D gene: NA
V gene: TRBV5-1
CDR3 length: 15
J gene: TRBJ2-3
CDR3 protein: CASSSGHSREDTQYF
CDR3 DNA: TGCGCCAGCAGCTCCGGACACTCGCGAGAAGATACGCAGTATTTT

clone size: NA
D gene: NA
V gene: TRBV7-2
CDR3 length: 13
J gene: TRBJ2-7
CDR3 protein: CASSLAESYEQYF
CDR3 DNA: TGTGCCAGCAGCTTAGCAGAATCCTACGAGCAGTACTTC

clone size: NA
D gene: TRBD2
V gene: TRBV11-1
CDR3 length: 17
J gene: TRBJ2-1
CDR3 protein: CASSLEAREGPHNEQFF
CDR3 DNA: TGTGCCAGCAGCTTAGAGGCACGGGAGGGCCCCCACAATGAGCAGTTCTTC

clone size: NA
D gene: NA
V gene: TRBV15
CDR3 length: 15
J gene: TRBJ2-7
CDR3 protein: CATSRVGGDGYEQYF
CDR3 DNA: TGTGCCACCAGCAGAGTTGGGGGTGATGGCTACGAGCAGTACTTC

clone size: NA
D gene: NA
V gene: TRBV14
CDR3 length: 15
J gene: TRBJ1-2
CDR3 protein: CASSQGVIFSYGYTF
CDR3 DNA: TGTGCCAGCAGCCAAGGAGTGATATTTAGCTATGGCTACACCTTC

clone size: few
D gene: NA
V gene: TRBV29-1
CDR3 length: 12
J gene: TRBJ2-5
CDR3 protein: CSVVGREETQYF
CDR3 DNA: TGCAGCGTTGTCGGCAGGGAGGAGACCCAGTACTTC

clone size: few
D gene: NA
V gene: TRBV7-9
CDR3 length: 14
J gene: TRBJ2-2
CDR3 protein: CASRLESDTGELFF
CDR3 DNA: TGTGCCAGCAGACTAGAGTCGGACACCGGGGAGCTGTTTTTT

clone size: few
D gene: NA
V gene: TRBV5-4
CDR3 length: 14
J gene: TRBJ1-1
CDR3 protein: CASSLQGMNTEAFF
CDR3 DNA: TGTGCCAGCAGCTTGCAGGGCATGAACACTGAAGCTTTCTTT

clone size: few
D gene: NA
V gene: TRBV14
CDR3 length: 15
J gene: TRBJ2-7
CDR3 protein: CASSQGHRAPSEQYF
CDR3 DNA: TGTGCCAGCAGCCAAGGACACAGGGCTCCCTCCGAGCAGTACTTC

clone size: NA
D gene: NA
V gene: TRBV21-1
CDR3 length: 20
J gene: TRBJ2-3
CDR3 protein: CASSKRRLLAGTSRSDTQYF
CDR3 DNA: TGTGCCAGCAGCAAACGGAGACTCCTGGCCGGGACTAGCCGATCAGATACGCAGTATTTT

clone size: NA
D gene: NA
V gene: TRBV28
CDR3 length: 12
J gene: TRBJ1-2
CDR3 protein: CASRAEFYGYTF
CDR3 DNA: TGTGCCAGCAGGGCTGAATTCTATGGCTACACCTTC

clone size: NA
D gene: NA
V gene: TRBV11-2
CDR3 length: 13
J gene: TRBJ1-2
CDR3 protein: CASSLTGVGGYTF
CDR3 DNA: TGTGCCAGCAGCTTAACCGGAGTTGGCGGCTACACCTTC

clone size: few
D gene: NA
V gene: TRBV18
CDR3 length: 14
J gene: TRBJ1-5
CDR3 protein: CASSGFGSPQPQHF
CDR3 DNA: TGTGCCAGCTCTGGATTCGGCTCGCCTCAGCCCCAGCATTTT

clone size: NA
D gene: NA
V gene: TRBV11-3
CDR3 length: 15
J gene: TRBJ2-3
CDR3 protein: CASSQAGSNADTQYF
CDR3 DNA: TGTGCCAGCAGCCAAGCCGGGAGTAACGCAGATACGCAGTATTTT

clone size: NA
D gene: TRBD2
V gene: TRBV5-1
CDR3 length: 15
J gene: TRBJ2-7
CDR3 protein: CASSPMGSGRYEQYF
CDR3 DNA: TGCGCCAGCAGCCCAATGGGGAGCGGGAGGTACGAGCAGTACTTC

clone size: few
D gene: NA
V gene: TRBV5-1
CDR3 length: 14
J gene: TRBJ1-3
CDR3 protein: CASRDASSGNTIYF
CDR3 DNA: TGCGCCAGCAGGGACGCCAGCTCTGGAAACACCATATATTTT

clone size: few
D gene: NA
V gene: TRBV25-1
CDR3 length: 14
J gene: TRBJ2-6
CDR3 protein: CASRKSSGANVLTF
CDR3 DNA: TGTGCCAGCAGGAAGAGCTCTGGGGCCAACGTCCTGACTTTC

clone size: NA
D gene: NA
V gene: TRBV29-1
CDR3 length: 14
J gene: TRBJ1-1
CDR3 protein: CSVISMWLNTEAFF
CDR3 DNA: TGCAGCGTGATCAGTATGTGGCTGAACACTGAAGCTTTCTTT

clone size: few
D gene: NA
V gene: TRBV19
CDR3 length: 11
J gene: TRBJ1-2
CDR3 protein: CASSNQGGYTF
CDR3 DNA: TGTGCCAGTAGTAATCAGGGTGGCTACACCTTC

clone size: few
D gene: NA
V gene: TRBV14
CDR3 length: 14
J gene: TRBJ2-1
CDR3 protein: CASSQVADYNEQFF
CDR3 DNA: TGTGCCAGCAGCCAGGTAGCGGACTACAATGAGCAGTTCTTC

clone size: once
D gene: NA
V gene: TRBV28
CDR3 length: 12
J gene: TRBJ1-2
CDR3 protein: CASSLSNYGYTF
CDR3 DNA: TGTGCCAGCAGTTTATCAAACTATGGCTACACCTTC

clone size: NA
D gene: NA
V gene: TRBV29-1
CDR3 length: 14
J gene: TRBJ2-1
CDR3 protein: CSVTELAALNEQFF
CDR3 DNA: TGCAGCGTGACCGAACTGGCAGCGTTGAATGAGCAGTTCTTC

clone size: NA
D gene: NA
V gene: TRBV7-2
CDR3 length: 12
J gene: TRBJ1-1
CDR3 protein: CASSFVNFEFSF
CDR3 DNA: TGTGCCAGCAGCTTCGTCAACTTCGAATTTTCCTTT

clone size: NA
D gene: NA
V gene: TRBV18
CDR3 length: 12
J gene: TRBJ2-7
CDR3 protein: CASSSGSYEQYF
CDR3 DNA: TGTGCCAGCTCATCCGGGAGCTACGAGCAGTACTTC

clone size: NA
D gene: NA
V gene: TRBV7-2
CDR3 length: 15
J gene: TRBJ2-3
CDR3 protein: CASSLERRGTDTQYF
CDR3 DNA: TGTGCCAGCAGCTTAGAGCGGAGGGGCACAGATACGCAGTATTTT

clone size: NA
D gene: TRBD2
V gene: TRBV7-3
CDR3 length: 19
J gene: TRBJ2-2
CDR3 protein: CASSPRLAGGTTGTGELFF
CDR3 DNA: TGTGCCAGCAGCCCCAGACTAGCGGGAGGGACTACAGGGACCGGGGAGCTGTTTTTT

clone size: NA
D gene: TRBD1
V gene: TRBV9
CDR3 length: 16
J gene: TRBJ2-7
CDR3 protein: CASSAEHGTGSYEQYF
CDR3 DNA: TGTGCCAGCAGCGCCGAGCACGGGACAGGGAGTTACGAGCAGTACTTC

clone size: few
D gene: TRBD2
V gene: TRBV27
CDR3 length: 14
J gene: TRBJ2-1
CDR3 protein: CASGPSGNVGEQFF
CDR3 DNA: TGTGCCAGCGGGCCTAGCGGAAACGTCGGTGAGCAGTTCTTC